This T cell receptor (beta chain) originates from a study of T cell repertoires in cytomegalovirus infection. Study background: Public TCR beta signatures were indicative of both CMV infection and a matching HLA type. General study results and limits: Public TCR beta family frequency separated CMV-and-HLA carriers, including in an independent cohort. Predominance within the ex vivo response was attributable to HLA-C-restricted CMV-specific TCR beta clonotypes.

TCRdb passed the reads through MiXCR, listing each CDR3 protein once. The table lists about 240,000 distinct CDR3 sequences, about 12% of them singletons. Of note for this clonotype: Its antigen is unidentified. A much bigger clone sits one base away, suggesting this may be a read error.

The TCR originated in a human donor in good health (CMV status not recorded). Some clones in this sample may be carry-over from other donors' samples. Sequencing was performed on PBMCs.

The CDR3 is CANSTAYGYTF. In DNA, the CDR3 is TGTGCCAACAGTACGGCGTATGGCTACACCTTC. The chain links TRBV12-3 or TRBV12-4 to TRBJ1-2; D gene ambiguous. The CDR3 extends over 11 amino acids.